What follows are 28 T cell receptor beta chains derived from one specimen sequenced in a study of PD-1 blockade in classical Hodgkin lymphoma (dated by TCRdb to about 2020). Libraries were built with the immunoSEQ multiplex PCR assay. This immuneACCESS table, as held by TCRdb, lists in-frame sequences with V and J called but not all clones. Of the missing ones, under half trace to an unresolved V gene in checked studies; the others have no known cause. This sample lists more than 50,000 clones; 80% to 90% were detected once. Approximately 15% of the sample lies in the top ten. This specimen's time point label, interpreted: cycle 1 day 1 (C1D1), immediately before nivolumab initiation. Relapse after autologous stem cell transplantation had occurred in all trial patients, and cohorts A, B and C were distinguished by prior brentuximab vedotin exposure. The specimen was peripheral blood mononuclear cells (PBMCs), collected at baseline. The origin of the receptors is a human donor with classical Hodgkin lymphoma.

The CDR3 sequence is CASSPEDSPLHF. The CDR3 DNA reads as TGTGCCAGCAGCCCCGAGGATTCACCCCTCCACTTT. The rearrangement uses TRBV14 and TRBJ1-6, with D uncertain. Germline V gene data show CDR1 as SGHDN and CDR2 as FVKESK. The length of the CDR3 is 12 residues. V lost 4 bases and J lost 8, with 6 bases in between.

This chain's CDR3 is CSATGGGGYTF. For the CDR3, the DNA is TGCAGTGCTACAGGGGGGGGTGGCTACACCTTC. The V call is TRBV20-1, the J call TRBJ1-2, with 7 bases aligning to TRBD1. The CDR3 runs 11 residues. Germline V gene data show CDR1 as DFQATT and CDR2 as SNEGSKA (reference sequence). Trimming cost V 4 bases and J 7 bases; bases outside gene matches: 3.

The gene calls are TRBV29-1 and TRBJ2-5; D not resolved. CDR1 is SQVTM, CDR2 ANQGSEA, per germline. CDR3 size: 14 residues. Trimming left V 1 base short and J 2 bases short, with 11 bases between. The CDR3 here is CSVEVAQLQETQYF. CDR3 coding DNA: TGCAGCGTTGAAGTCGCCCAGCTACAAGAGACCCAGTACTTC.

This clone occurred a few times. The gene calls are TRBV18 and TRBJ2-7; the D gene is possibly TRBD2 (6 bases). This CDR3 region has 15 residues. Germline V lookup: CDR1 KGHSH, CDR2 LQKENI. Trimming took 3 bases from V and 2 from J, leaving 14 bases between them. CDR3 region: CASSPSNGGPYEQYF. CDR3 nucleotides: TGTGCCAGCTCACCTTCAAACGGGGGTCCCTACGAGCAGTACTTC. The full variable domain, rest sourced from reference TRBV18 and TRBJ2-7, is NAGVMQNPRHLVRRRGQEARLRCSPMKGHSHVYWYRQLPEEGLKFMVYLQKENIIDESGMPKERFSAEFPKEGPSILRIQQVVRGDSAAYFCASSPSNGGPYEQYFGPGTRLTVT.

V gene TRBV6-5 combines with J gene TRBJ2-7, with a tentative D call TRBD1 (5 bases). V gave up 6 bases and J gave up 1 base, with 10 bases separating them. This CDR3 spans 13 amino acids. Germline V CDR1 and CDR2: MNHEY, SVGAGI. The chain's CDR3 is CASRSDTSYEQYF. The CDR3 bases are TGTGCCAGCAGGTCGGACACGTCCTACGAGCAGTACTTC.

This chain links TRBV7-7 with TRBJ2-3, with D tentatively TRBD1 (6 bases). Germline CDR1 and CDR2: SSHAT and FNYEAQ (reference sequence). There are 15 residues in the CDR3. The chain's CDR3 is CAVAVGQKDTDTQYF. Here the CDR3 DNA reads TGTGCTGTCGCTGTTGGACAGAAGGACACAGATACGCAGTATTTT.

This sequence joins TRBV2 and TRBJ2-5, with 7 bases aligning to TRBD2. V lost 8 bases to trimming and J lost 4 bases; unmatched junction nucleotides: 10. Looked up from germline, CDR1 is SNHLY and CDR2 is FYNNEI. The CDR3 totals 14 residues. The CDR3 protein is CASGGRSSGETQYF. As DNA, the CDR3 is TGTGCCAGCGGGGGGAGGTCTAGCGGAGAGACCCAGTACTTC.

The gene calls are TRBV5-1 and TRBJ2-5; possible D gene TRBD1, 6 bases. V lost 0 bases and J 5 bases, leaving 11 bases between the germline ends. CDR1 and CDR2 (germline): SGHRS, YFSETQ. This CDR3 has 14 amino acids. In nucleotides, the CDR3 is TGCGCCAGCAGCTTGGAGTTGGGGGCGGAGACCCAGTACTTC. It yields the protein CASSLELGAETQYF.

The rearrangement uses TRBV6-5 and TRBJ2-5; maybe TRBD1 (6 bases). The CDR3 loop spans 15 amino acids. V lost 3 bases, J lost 2 bases, and 13 bases lay in between. CDR1 and CDR2 from the germline V gene are MNHEY and SVGAGI. CDR3 nucleotides: TGTGCCAGCAGTTATGGGCCAGGGGATCAAGAGACCCAGTACTTC. This sequence encodes CASSYGPGDQETQYF.

The V and J genes are TRBV6-4 and TRBJ2-3; 9 bases agree with TRBD2. J lost 3 bases, V lost 5 bases, and 6 bases had no gene match. This CDR3 contains 15 residues. CDR1 is MRHNA and CDR2 is SNTAGT in the germline V gene. The chain's CDR3 is CASSQTRGGTDTQYF. The CDR3 region has the DNA TGTGCCAGCAGTCAGACGCGGGGGGGTACAGATACGCAGTATTTT.

This clone was counted once. The rearrangement uses TRBV6-5 and TRBJ1-1, with 9 positions matching TRBD1. With V trimmed by 5 bases and J by 4 bases, 5 bases remained unmatched. Germline values: CDR1 MNHEY, CDR2 SVGAGI. This CDR3 comprises 14 residues. The CDR3 region has the DNA TGTGCCAGCAGTCTAGGACAGGGGCCCACTGAAGCTTTCTTT. Amino acids: CASSLGQGPTEAFF.

V usage is TRBV10-3 and J usage is TRBJ2-1; 7 nucleotides agree with TRBD2. Per germline, CDR1 ENHRY and CDR2 SYGVKD. CDR3 length: 19 residues. Trimming at V came to 6 bases and at J to 3 bases, leaving 20 bases not matched to a gene. The CDR3 DNA is TGTGCCATCAGGGAGCCTAGACAAACTAGCGATGACGGCTACAATGAGCAGTTCTTC. This codes for CAIREPRQTSDDGYNEQFF.

This clone occurred once. The chain couples TRBV5-5 to TRBJ1-5; D unresolved. From germline, CDR1 is SGHKS and CDR2 YYEKEE (reference sequence). This CDR3 contains 15 residues. The germline V and J ends were trimmed by 1 base and 0 bases, with 8 bases remaining between them. The CDR3 protein is CASSLYSLSNQPQHF. The CDR3 DNA is TGTGCCAGCAGCTTGTACAGCCTTAGCAATCAGCCCCAGCATTTT. Full variable domain (rest looked up from reference TRBV5-5 and TRBJ1-5): DAGVTQSPTHLIKTRGQQVTLRCSPISGHKSVSWYQQVLGQGPQFIFQYYEKEERGRGNFPDRFSARQFPNYSSELNVNALLLGDSALYLCASSLYSLSNQPQHFGDGTRLSIL.

The V gene is TRBV6-6, the J gene TRBJ1-5, with TRBD1 as a possible D gene (5 bases). Germline-derived CDR1 and CDR2 are MNHNY and SVGAGI (reference sequence). Trimming took off 1 base at V and 1 base at J, with 8 bases between the two ends. The CDR3 runs 15 residues. The CDR3 DNA sequence: TGTGCCAGCAGTTACTGGGAGGGGAGCAATCAGCCCCAGCATTTT. Amino acids: CASSYWEGSNQPQHF.

V usage is TRBV6-5 and J usage is TRBJ1-2; D might be TRBD1 (5 bases). Germline V gene sequence: CDR1 MNHEY, CDR2 SVGAGI. CDR3 length equals 12 residues. The V end lost 6 bases, the J end lost 2 bases, and 7 bases lay between the germline ends. This CDR3 reads CASSTGNYGYTF. CDR3 bases: TGTGCCAGCAGCACAGGAAACTATGGCTACACCTTC.

This rearrangement joins TRBV27 to TRBJ1-6, with D maybe TRBD1 (5 bases). Germline-derived CDR1 and CDR2 are MNHEY and SMNVEV (reference sequence). The CDR3 has 15 residues. V shed 1 base and J shed 6 bases, with 10 bases lying between them. The DNA of the CDR3 is TGTGCCAGCAGTTTATTTCGGGGGTCTAATTCACCCCTCCACTTT. Translation: CASSLFRGSNSPLHF.

This rearrangement joins TRBV7-6 to TRBJ2-5; 11 bases map to TRBD2. The CDR3 spans 16 residues. After removal of 5 bases from V and 4 bases from J, the junction contained 9 bases not matched to a gene. Germline V gene lookup returns CDR1 SGHVS and CDR2 FNYEAQ. The CDR3 coding sequence is TGTGCCAGCAGCGTCGGGACTAGCGGCACGGGAGAGACCCAGTACTTC. It translates to CASSVGTSGTGETQYF.

This sequence joins TRBV12-5 and TRBJ1-1, with TRBD1 identical over 7 bases. In germline, CDR1 is LGHNT, CDR2 FRNRAP. The CDR3 covers 16 residues. V lost 0 bases to trimming and J lost 1 base; unmatched junction nucleotides: 5. CDR3 DNA sequence: TGTGCTAGTGGTTTGGTACCAAGGGACAGGAACACTGAAGCTTTCTTT. This codes for CASGLVPRDRNTEAFF.

This chain joins TRBV6-6 and TRBJ1-2; D is perhaps TRBD1 (6 bases). V shed 0 bases and J shed 6 bases, with 14 bases lying between them. Per germline, CDR1 MNHNY and CDR2 SVGAGI (reference sequence). The CDR3 totals 15 residues. CDR3 bases: TGTGCCAGCAGTTACTCGGTTGGCCAGGGGCATGGCTACACCTTC. Protein product: CASSYSVGQGHGYTF.

The chain carries TRBV20-1 and TRBJ1-1; D remains ambiguous. V shed 6 bases and J shed 3 bases, with 8 bases lying between them. The CDR3 runs 11 residues. Germline CDR1 DFQATT, CDR2 SNEGSKA (reference sequence). CDR3 coding DNA: TGCAGTGCCAAGGATTACACTGAAGCTTTCTTT. As protein: CSAKDYTEAFF.

The V gene is TRBV7-6, the J gene TRBJ1-1; 7 bases are shared with TRBD1. V shed 5 bases and J 7 bases; nucleotides not matched to a gene: 13. CDR1 SGHVS and CDR2 FNYEAQ come from the germline V gene. The CDR3 runs to 15 residues. The CDR3 nucleotides read TGTGCCAGCAGCCCCGGGACAGAACCTTTATTTGAAGCTTTCTTT. Encoded protein: CASSPGTEPLFEAFF.

V gene TRBV6-5 combines with J gene TRBJ2-2; perhaps TRBD2 as D (6 bases). The germline gives CDR1 MNHEY, CDR2 SVGAGI. This CDR3 has 15 residues. V was shortened by 6 bases and J by 1 base, with 12 bases between the two germline ends. The CDR3: CASRRDGRNTGELFF. In DNA, the CDR3 is TGTGCCAGCAGGCGGGACGGAAGGAACACCGGGGAGCTGTTTTTT.

The chain joins TRBV12-5 to TRBJ2-1; D may correspond to TRBD1 or TRBD2 (5 bases each). This CDR3 is built from 12 residues. V was cut by 1 base and J by 15 bases, with 13 bases left in between. Germline V gives CDR1 LGHNT, CDR2 FRNRAP. The CDR3 DNA follows: TGTGCTAGTGGTTTGGGGGACCCTAGACTGTTCTTC. This sequence encodes CASGLGDPRLFF.

The rearrangement uses TRBV14 and TRBJ2-1; 7 nucleotides agree with TRBD2. The length of the CDR3 is 13 residues. Losses at the gene ends were 2 bases for V and 10 bases for J; bases not matched to a gene: 5. Germline V CDR1 and CDR2: SGHDN, FVKESK. Written as DNA, the CDR3 is TGTGCCAGCAGCCAATCTCACGGGGGGGAGCAGTTCTTC. Translated, it gives CASSQSHGGEQFF.

The chain uses TRBV6-5 and TRBJ2-7; a possible D gene is TRBD1 (5 bases). Trimming cost V 1 base and J 6 bases, with 16 bases left between them. The CDR3 consists of 15 residues. The germline V gene encodes CDR1 MNHEY and CDR2 SVGAGI. Here the CDR3 reads CASSYYSAGFSEQYF. The CDR3 DNA reads as TGTGCCAGCAGTTACTATTCGGCAGGGTTCTCCGAGCAGTACTTC.

This clone occurred once. The chain joins TRBV7-9 to TRBJ2-6; the D is unclear. CDR1 is SEHNR, CDR2 FQNEAQ, per germline (reference sequence). V lost 2 bases, J lost 3 bases, and 8 bases lay in between. CDR3 size: 15 residues. The CDR3 coding sequence is TGTGCCAGCAGCTTAAGAGGATTTGGGGCCAACGTCCTGACTTTC. Translated, it gives CASSLRGFGANVLTF.

This chain links TRBV6-5 with TRBJ1-3; D is uncertain. The CDR3 is 16 amino acids. Trimming took 2 bases from V and 2 from J, leaving 13 bases between them. CDR1 is MNHEY and CDR2 is SVGAGI in the germline V gene. The CDR3 DNA reads TGTGCCAGCAGTTACGCCCCCCCGGGGACTGGAAACACCATATATTTT. It specifies CASSYAPPGTGNTIYF.

The rearrangement links TRBV12-5 to TRBJ1-6, with D possibly TRBD1 on 6 matching bases. The ends were cut back, 4 bases at V and 4 bases at J, with 14 bases in the middle. CDR3 size: 16 residues. CDR1 and CDR2 from the germline V gene are LGHNT and FRNRAP. CDR3 sequence reads: CASGWGATGYNSPLHF. Here the CDR3 DNA reads TGTGCTAGTGGTTGGGGGGCGACGGGATATAATTCACCCCTCCACTTT.